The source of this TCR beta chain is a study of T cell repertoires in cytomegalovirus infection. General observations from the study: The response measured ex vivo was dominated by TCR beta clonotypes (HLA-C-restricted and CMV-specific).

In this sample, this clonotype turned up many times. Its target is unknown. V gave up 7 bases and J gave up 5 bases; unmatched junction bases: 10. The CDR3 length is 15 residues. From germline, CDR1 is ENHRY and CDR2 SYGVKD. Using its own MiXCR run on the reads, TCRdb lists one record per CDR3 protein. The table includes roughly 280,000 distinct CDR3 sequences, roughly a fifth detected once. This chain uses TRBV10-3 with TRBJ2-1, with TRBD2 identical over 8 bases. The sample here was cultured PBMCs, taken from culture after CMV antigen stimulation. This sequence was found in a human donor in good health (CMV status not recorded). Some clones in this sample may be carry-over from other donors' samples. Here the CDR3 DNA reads TGTGCCATCAAATCCTCCAGCGGGAGAGACAATGAGCAGTTCTTC. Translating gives CAIKSSSGRDNEQFF.